This TCR beta chain derives from a study of blood T cell repertoires in COVID-19. Study-level information: Samples came from the United States, Italy and Spain, spanning acute and convalescent COVID-19. Sources were T cells, B-cell-depleted T cells, or PBMCs; the material itself was cDNA or gDNA.

This clone was seen just once. Sequencing was performed with immunoSEQ multiplex PCR; in TCRdb, only in-frame clones are kept and a portion is missing. The sample shows about 280,000 clones, around nine tenths of them seen only once. V lost 4 bases to trimming and J lost 6 bases, with 5 bases between them. Germline CDR1 and CDR2: SNHLY and FYNNEI. This CDR3 region has 11 residues. Sequencing was carried out using peripheral blood. This TCR derives from a man in his forties with acute or convalescent COVID-19. V is TRBV2 and J is TRBJ2-3; D is unclear. The CDR3 nucleotides read TGTGCCAGCAGTGGGGCCGATACGCAGTATTTT. Translated, it gives CASSGADTQYF.